The sequence of this T cell receptor beta chain was determined in a study of long-term antiretroviral therapy in people with HIV. Background on the study: There is a gap of about a decade between the earliest samples and the later 2015 immediate-ART recommendation. The study's findings and limits: The study found narrower CDR3 length ranges in HIV repertoires than in controls. Pre-ART clonal expansion yielded clones that dominated the repertoire at all time points.

The germline V gene encodes CDR1 MNHEY and CDR2 SMNVEV (reference sequence). This CDR3 contains 14 residues. V was trimmed by 4 bases and J by 0 bases, leaving 7 bases between them. By share, this clone counts as medium-sized (0.01 to 0.1%). Its specificity is unknown. Researchers ran immunoSEQ v3.0 at survey level. Sequenced by immunoSEQ multiplex PCR; TCRdb stores in-frame clones only, minus some. The sample records tens of thousands of clones, roughly three quarters being singletons. The sequenced sample was unsorted PBMCs, obtained 3.1 years after starting antiretroviral therapy. The rearrangement links TRBV27 to TRBJ1-5; the D is unclear. The TCR comes from a woman aged 45-65 years with HIV. DNA for the CDR3: TGTGCCAGCAGTTCGGGGTATAGCAATCAGCCCCAGCATTTT. As protein: CASSSGYSNQPQHF.